These 17 T cell receptor beta chains were sequenced from one sample in a study of blood T cell repertoires in COVID-19 (dated by TCRdb to the early 2020s). Library prep was done by the immunoSEQ multiplex PCR assay. What TCRdb holds here is the immuneACCESS table cut down to in-frame rearrangements. Part of the clones is not present; checked against another copy, under half of the missing clones reflect an unresolved V gene, and the others are unexplained. For this sample there are over 100,000 clones; over 65% appear just once. Around 4.5% of the sample lies in the top ten. Sequencing was performed on peripheral blood. These receptors originate from an older woman with acute or convalescent COVID-19.

The chain links TRBV30 to TRBJ1-4, with 8 bases lining up with TRBD1. This CDR3 spans 17 amino acids. Germline V gene data show CDR1 as GTSNPN and CDR2 as SVGIG (reference sequence). The V and J ends lost 0 bases and 2 bases, in that order; junction bases with no gene match: 8. The CDR3 sequence: CAWSVGQGARTNEKLFF. CDR3 in DNA: TGTGCCTGGAGTGTCGGGCAGGGGGCGCGTACTAATGAAAAACTGTTTTTT.

This rearrangement joins TRBV30 to TRBJ2-5; D remains unclear. This CDR3 has 11 amino acids. CDR1 is GTSNPN and CDR2 is SVGIG in the germline V gene (reference sequence). V was shortened by 2 bases and J by 4 bases, with 5 bases between the two germline ends. CDR3 region: CAWSPRETQYF. For the CDR3, the DNA is TGTGCCTGGAGTCCTAGAGAGACCCAGTACTTC.

J is TRBJ2-7 and V is TRBV2; 7 bases align to TRBD1. The germline gives CDR1 SNHLY, CDR2 FYNNEI. The trim removed 4 bases at V and 5 bases at J, leaving 8 bases unmatched. The CDR3 sequence is 14 residues long. DNA of the CDR3: TGTGCCAGCAGTGCGGCAGGGGGTAGGAACGAGCAGTACTTC. Translated: CASSAAGGRNEQYF.

This clone was counted a single time. This sequence joins TRBV6-5 and TRBJ1-1; TRBD1 is a possible D gene (5 bases). The V end lost 3 bases, the J end lost 5 bases, and 10 bases lay between the germline ends. Germline assignment: CDR1 MNHEY and CDR2 SVGAGI. This CDR3 contains 13 residues. For the CDR3, the DNA is TGTGCCAGCAGTTATCCGGGGGAAACTGAAGCTTTCTTT. Its protein product is CASSYPGETEAFF.

The chain uses TRBV30 and TRBJ1-2; D might be TRBD1 (6 bases). The CDR3 length is 14 residues. V lost 3 bases, J lost 7 bases, and 18 bases lay in between. Germline CDR1 is GTSNPN and CDR2 is SVGIG (reference sequence). The CDR3 sequence is CAWSQPQGWGGYTF. The CDR3 DNA reads as TGTGCCTGGAGCCAACCGCAGGGGTGGGGTGGCTACACCTTC.

The CDR3 region is CASSESLGGSSEAFF. The CDR3 coding sequence is TGTGCCAGCAGTGAATCTCTCGGGGGATCCTCCGAAGCTTTCTTT. The V and J genes are TRBV25-1 and TRBJ1-1; a possible D gene is TRBD1 (5 bases). Trimming removed 1 base at V and 8 bases at J, with 17 bases between. The CDR3 covers 15 residues. In germline, CDR1 is MGHDK, CDR2 SYGVNS.

V is TRBV11-2 and J is TRBJ2-1; D possibly corresponds to TRBD1 (5 bases). V was shortened by 2 bases and J by 8 bases, with 10 bases between the two germline ends. Germline V gene data show CDR1 as SGHAT and CDR2 as FQNNGV. The CDR3 loop spans 13 amino acids. The CDR3 reads CASSLPGSHEQFF. The DNA for the CDR3 is TGTGCCAGCAGCTTACCAGGGTCCCATGAGCAGTTCTTC.

The rearrangement joins TRBV18 to TRBJ2-1; 9 bases line up with TRBD2. Germline V gives CDR1 KGHSH, CDR2 LQKENI. CDR3 length: 15 amino acids. Losses at the gene ends were 5 bases for V and 2 bases for J; bases not matched to a gene: 4. The chain's CDR3 is CASSATSGAYNEQFF. Written as DNA, the CDR3 is TGTGCCAGCTCAGCGACTAGCGGAGCCTACAATGAGCAGTTCTTC.

This clone appeared a single time. The chain carries TRBV29-1 and TRBJ2-2; the match to TRBD1 covers 8 bases. Germline V lookup: CDR1 SQVTM, CDR2 ANQGSEA. This CDR3 has 12 residues. The trim removed 7 bases at V and 7 bases at J, leaving 5 bases unmatched. The DNA for the CDR3 is TGCAGCGCCGCGACAGGGGTCGGGGAGCTGTTTTTT. It encodes CSAATGVGELFF.

The CDR3 protein is CSASRGQNTEAFF. The CDR3, as DNA: TGCAGTGCTAGTCGAGGGCAAAACACTGAAGCTTTCTTT. The chain links TRBV20-1 to TRBJ1-1; D call uncertain. Germline V gives CDR1 DFQATT, CDR2 SNEGSKA (reference sequence). Trimming left V 3 bases short and J 2 bases short, with 10 bases between. The CDR3 totals 13 residues.

Only one count was recorded for this clone. This chain joins TRBV5-1 and TRBJ1-1; D is unclear. The germline V gene has CDR1 SGHRS and CDR2 YFSETQ. V was shortened by 0 bases and J by 0 bases, with 6 bases between the two germline ends. There are 14 residues in the CDR3. The CDR3 nucleotides read TGCGCCAGCAGCTTGGGAGGATTGAACACTGAAGCTTTCTTT. This gives the protein CASSLGGLNTEAFF.

The chain combines TRBV5-5 with TRBJ2-5; 11 nucleotides agree with TRBD1. The junction had 9 bases not matched to a gene; V was cut back by 4 bases and J by 4 bases. This CDR3 region has 16 residues. Germline loops: CDR1 SGHKS, CDR2 YYEKEE (reference sequence). Here the CDR3 reads CASSTWTGGGGETQYF. For the CDR3, the DNA is TGTGCCAGCAGCACTTGGACAGGGGGCGGAGGAGAGACCCAGTACTTC.

The chain is built from TRBV27 and TRBJ1-1; TRBD1 might be the D (6 bases). Germline V gives CDR1 MNHEY, CDR2 SMNVEV (reference sequence). V dropped 5 bases and J dropped 5 bases, with 15 bases sitting between them. The CDR3 length is 14 residues. CDR3 DNA sequence: TGTGCCAGCAGTACGAGCAGGGGCATTACTGAAGCTTTCTTT. It translates to CASSTSRGITEAFF.

The gene calls are TRBV24-1 and TRBJ1-5; 8 nucleotides match TRBD1. Per germline, CDR1 KGHDR and CDR2 SFDVKD. Germline trimming cut 2 bases from V and 2 bases from J; bases unmatched to any gene: 10. The CDR3 is made up of 18 amino acids. Here the CDR3 reads CATSDYGRGRAGNQPQHF. CDR3 DNA: TGTGCCACCAGTGATTATGGCAGGGGGCGCGCGGGCAATCAGCCCCAGCATTTT.

In nucleotides, the CDR3 is TGTGCCAGCAGGGAACTCACAGGGGCCTCTAACTATGGCTACACCTTC. It translates to CASRELTGASNYGYTF. This chain uses TRBV6-1 with TRBJ1-2; 7 nucleotides agree with TRBD1. The CDR3 is made up of 16 amino acids. From germline, CDR1 is MNHNS and CDR2 SASEGT. The trim removed 6 bases at V and 0 bases at J, leaving 10 bases unmatched.

Here the CDR3 reads CSASSGWYQETQYF. CDR3 DNA sequence: TGCAGTGCTAGTAGCGGTTGGTACCAAGAGACCCAGTACTTC. This chain links TRBV20-1 with TRBJ2-5; possible D gene TRBD2, 6 bases. The CDR3 runs to 14 residues. Trimming shortened V by 3 bases and J by 0 bases, and 11 bases separated the two germline ends. In germline, CDR1 is DFQATT, CDR2 SNEGSKA (reference sequence).

This rearrangement joins TRBV2 to TRBJ1-1, with D perhaps matching TRBD1 (6 bases). The CDR3 extends over 14 amino acids. The germline V gene encodes CDR1 SNHLY and CDR2 FYNNEI. Deletions cut 5 bases from V and 4 bases from J, with 14 bases between. In DNA, the CDR3 is TGTGCCAGCAGTAATCAGGGGCTGGGCACTGAAGCTTTCTTT. This codes for CASSNQGLGTEAFF.